A single TCR beta chain is shown here with its context. The sample originates from a study of blood T cell repertoires in COVID-19. Looking at the study overall: Some COVID-19 samples were acute and others convalescent; all came from the United States, Italy and Spain.

TCRdb's copy holds only in-frame clones and misses some; the assay was immunoSEQ multiplex PCR. The sample has over 35,000 clones, 80% to 90% seen once; the top ten hold about a third. V lost 1 base, J lost 2 bases, and 4 bases stayed unmatched. The germline CDR1 and CDR2 sequences are SGHNT and YENEEA. CDR3 length equals 15 residues. This sequence joins TRBV11-3 and TRBJ2-5; 7 bases match TRBD1. Source material: peripheral blood. This clonotype was obtained from a woman older than 75 with COVID-19, enrolled during active disease. The CDR3 loop reads CASSLGVRGQETQYF. The CDR3 region has the DNA TGTGCCAGCAGCTTAGGGGTCAGGGGGCAAGAGACCCAGTACTTC. Supplemented by reference TRBV11-3 and TRBJ2-5, the full variable domain reads EAGVVQSPRYKIIEKKQPVAFWCNPISGHNTLYWYLQNLGQGPELLIRYENEEAVDDSQLPKDRFSAERLKGVDSTLKIQPAELGDSAVYLCASSLGVRGQETQYFGPGTRLLVL.